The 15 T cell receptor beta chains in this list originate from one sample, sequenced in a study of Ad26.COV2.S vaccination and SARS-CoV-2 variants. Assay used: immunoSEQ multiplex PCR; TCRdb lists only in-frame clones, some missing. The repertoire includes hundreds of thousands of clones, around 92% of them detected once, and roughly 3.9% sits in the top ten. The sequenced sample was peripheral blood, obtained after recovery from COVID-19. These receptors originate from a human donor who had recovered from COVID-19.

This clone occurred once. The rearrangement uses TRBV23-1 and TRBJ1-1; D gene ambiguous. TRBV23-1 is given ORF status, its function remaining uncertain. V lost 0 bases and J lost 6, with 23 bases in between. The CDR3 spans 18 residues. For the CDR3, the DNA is TGCGCCAGCAGTCAATCGTACCGATTTCTAGAGTCCACCCCTGAAGCTTTCTTT. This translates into CASSQSYRFLESTPEAFF.

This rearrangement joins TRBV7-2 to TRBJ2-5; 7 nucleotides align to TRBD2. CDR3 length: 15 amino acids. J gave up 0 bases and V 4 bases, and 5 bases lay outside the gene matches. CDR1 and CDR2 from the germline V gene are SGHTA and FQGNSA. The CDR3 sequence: CASSWSGGYQETQYF. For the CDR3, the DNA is TGTGCCAGCAGCTGGTCCGGGGGGTACCAAGAGACCCAGTACTTC.

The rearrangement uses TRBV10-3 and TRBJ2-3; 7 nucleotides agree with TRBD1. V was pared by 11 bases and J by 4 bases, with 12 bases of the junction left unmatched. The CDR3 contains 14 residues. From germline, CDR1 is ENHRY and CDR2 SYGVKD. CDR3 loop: CAVKQGIEADTQYF. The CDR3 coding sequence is TGTGCCGTAAAACAGGGGATTGAGGCAGATACGCAGTATTTT.

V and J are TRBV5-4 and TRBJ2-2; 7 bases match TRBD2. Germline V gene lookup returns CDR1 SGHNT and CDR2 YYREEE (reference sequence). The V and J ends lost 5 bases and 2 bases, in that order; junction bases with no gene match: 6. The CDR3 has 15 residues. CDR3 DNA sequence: TGTGCCAGCAGTCGTGGGGGGGGTAACACCGGGGAGCTGTTTTTT. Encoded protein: CASSRGGGNTGELFF.

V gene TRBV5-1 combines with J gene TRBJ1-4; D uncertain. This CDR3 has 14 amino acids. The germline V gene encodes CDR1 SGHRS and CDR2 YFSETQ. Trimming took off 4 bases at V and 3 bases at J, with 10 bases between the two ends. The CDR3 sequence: CASSLRRANEKLFF. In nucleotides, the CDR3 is TGCGCCAGCAGCCTCAGAAGGGCTAATGAAAAACTGTTTTTT.

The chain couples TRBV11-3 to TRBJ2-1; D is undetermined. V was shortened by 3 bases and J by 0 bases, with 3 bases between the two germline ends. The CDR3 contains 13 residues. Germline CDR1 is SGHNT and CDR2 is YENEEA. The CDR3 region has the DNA TGTGCCAGCAGCTTCCGCTCCTACAATGAGCAGTTCTTC. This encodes CASSFRSYNEQFF.

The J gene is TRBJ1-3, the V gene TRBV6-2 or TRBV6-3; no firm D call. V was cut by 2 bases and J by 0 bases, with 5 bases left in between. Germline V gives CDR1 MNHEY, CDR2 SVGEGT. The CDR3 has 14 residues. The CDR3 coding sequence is TGTGCCAGCAGTTACCGCCTCTCTGGAAACACCATATATTTT. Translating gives CASSYRLSGNTIYF.

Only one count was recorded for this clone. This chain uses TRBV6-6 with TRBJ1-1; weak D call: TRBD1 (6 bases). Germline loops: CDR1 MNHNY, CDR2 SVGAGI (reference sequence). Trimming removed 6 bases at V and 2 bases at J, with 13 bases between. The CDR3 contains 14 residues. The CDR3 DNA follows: TGTGCCAGCAGCCCTGCAGGGGTAAACACTGAAGCTTTCTTT. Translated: CASSPAGVNTEAFF.

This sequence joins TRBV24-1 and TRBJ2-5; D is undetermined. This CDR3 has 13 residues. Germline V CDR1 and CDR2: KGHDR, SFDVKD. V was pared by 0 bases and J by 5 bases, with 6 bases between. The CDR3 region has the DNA TGTGCCACCAGTGATTTGCAGGAGGAGACCCAGTACTTC. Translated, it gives CATSDLQEETQYF.

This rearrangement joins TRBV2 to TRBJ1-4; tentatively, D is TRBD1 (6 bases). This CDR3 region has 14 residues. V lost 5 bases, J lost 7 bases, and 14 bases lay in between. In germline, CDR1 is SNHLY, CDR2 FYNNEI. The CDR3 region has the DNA TGTGCCAGCAGTTCCGGGACACTACTTGAAAAACTGTTTTTT. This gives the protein CASSSGTLLEKLFF.

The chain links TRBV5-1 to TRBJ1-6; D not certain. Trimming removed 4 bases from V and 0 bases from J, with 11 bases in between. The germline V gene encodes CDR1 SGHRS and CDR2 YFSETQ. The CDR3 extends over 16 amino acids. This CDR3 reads CASSLAESSYNSPLHF. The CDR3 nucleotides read TGCGCCAGCAGCCTGGCGGAGAGCTCCTATAATTCACCCCTCCACTTT.

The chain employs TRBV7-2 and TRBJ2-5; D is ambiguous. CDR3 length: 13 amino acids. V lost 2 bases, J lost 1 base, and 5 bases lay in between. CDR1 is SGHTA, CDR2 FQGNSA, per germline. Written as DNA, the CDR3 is TGTGCCAGCAGCTTACAAATCCAAGAGACCCAGTACTTC. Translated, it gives CASSLQIQETQYF.

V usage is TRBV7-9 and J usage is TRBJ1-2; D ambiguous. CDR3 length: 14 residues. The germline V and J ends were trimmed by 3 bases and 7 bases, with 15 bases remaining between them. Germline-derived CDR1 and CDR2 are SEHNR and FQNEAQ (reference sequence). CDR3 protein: CASSFGSLGSGYTF. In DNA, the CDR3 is TGTGCCAGCAGCTTTGGATCTCTCGGGAGTGGCTACACCTTC.

CDR3 nucleotide sequence: TGTGCCAGCAGTTCCCCGGAACAGGGTTTTCGTGAGCAGTTCTTC. It encodes CASSSPEQGFREQFF. V gene TRBV6-5 combines with J gene TRBJ2-1; tentatively, D is TRBD1 (6 bases). CDR1 is MNHEY, CDR2 SVGAGI, per germline. V dropped 4 bases and J dropped 9 bases, with 19 bases sitting between them. The length of the CDR3 is 15 residues.

The DNA of the CDR3 is TGTGCCAGCACCTCCGCCACGCAAGAGACCCAGTACTTC. It is translated as CASTSATQETQYF. The chain combines TRBV7-2 with TRBJ2-5; D remains unclear. This CDR3 has 13 amino acids. The germline V gene has CDR1 SGHTA and CDR2 FQGNSA. The V end lost 7 bases, the J end lost 2 bases, and 11 bases lay between the germline ends.